This TCR beta chain comes out of a study of CD8+ T cells in alopecia areata. Study in general: Each day, treated patients took oral tofacitinib twice, at 5 to 10 mg per dose. People stayed on tofacitinib for 6 to 18 months, then stopped the drug for 6 months.

Once RNA had been extracted, it was reverse transcribed into cDNA to act as the sequencing template. Sequenced by immunoSEQ multiplex PCR; TCRdb stores in-frame clones only, minus some. Found here are about 210,000 clones, about 40% of them singletons; the top ten hold around 3%. Documented treatment: oral pan-JAK inhibitor, 5-10 mg twice daily. Only a few counts were recorded for this clone. Germline CDR1 and CDR2: LNHNV and YYDKDF (reference sequence). CDR3 size: 11 residues. V lost 6 bases and J lost 8, with 10 bases in between. The chain joins TRBV15 to TRBJ1-1, with D perhaps matching TRBD1 (5 bases). Here the sequenced sample was CD4+ T cells sorted from blood, taken at roughly week 38, from a patient treated with tofacitinib. This TCR was sampled from a human donor with alopecia areata. Here the CDR3 DNA reads TGTGCCACCAGAGATGGGACCGAAGCTTTCTTT. Encoded protein: CATRDGTEAFF.